Listed here are 2 T cell receptor beta chains from one sample, sequenced in a study of blood T cell repertoires in COVID-19. TCRdb's copy holds only in-frame clones and misses some; the assay was immunoSEQ multiplex PCR. The sample has approximately 250,000 clones, approximately 88% seen once. Sequencing was done on a sample of PBMCs or T cells enriched from blood (not recorded which). The receptors stem from a woman aged 25-40 years who had recovered from COVID-19.

The CDR3 region is CASSQDRTPYNEQFF. Written as DNA, the CDR3 is TGTGCCAGTAGCCAAGACAGGACCCCCTACAATGAGCAGTTCTTC. The rearrangement joins TRBV19 to TRBJ2-1; a possible D gene is TRBD1 (6 bases). Germline values: CDR1 LNHDA, CDR2 SQIVND (reference sequence). The CDR3 totals 15 residues. The V end was cut by 6 bases, the J end by 2 bases, with 14 bases between. Full variable domain (remainder filled in from reference TRBV19 and TRBJ2-1): DGGITQSPKYLFRKEGQNVTLSCEQNLNHDAMYWYRQDPGQGLRLIYYSQIVNDFQKGDIAEGYSVSREKKESFPLTVTSAQKNPTAFYLCASSQDRTPYNEQFFGPGTRLTVL.

The genes are TRBV3-1 (or the pseudogene TRBV3-2) and TRBJ1-6; 9 nucleotides align to TRBD1. Germline assignment: CDR1 LGHDT and CDR2 YNNKEL (reference sequence). This CDR3 contains 17 residues. The trim removed 3 bases at V and 10 bases at J, leaving 13 bases unmatched. In DNA, the CDR3 is TGTGCCAGCAGCCACATAGATTGGGGACAGGGAAAATCACCCCTCCACTTT. This gives the protein CASSHIDWGQGKSPLHF.